This TCR beta chain emerged from a study of cytomegalovirus exposure and HLA in healthy donors. Study at large: Genetic ancestry analysis placed about 80% of the 398 donors that were genotyped in the Caucasian-associated cluster.

Use of 60 Vbeta and 13 Jbeta primers characterized the PCR. Study processing details: About 12 million shared chains were among the about 80 million unique TCR beta chains that a later analysis counted. TCRdb's table, derived via immunoSEQ multiplex PCR, lists solely in-frame clones and lacks some. V, J and clone size are those of that table, while D and trimming were read from the DNA. This sample yields more than 250,000 clones, of which roughly 89% are seen a single time; less than 2.5% belongs to the top ten. Germline V gene data show CDR1 as PRHDT and CDR2 as FYEKMQ (reference sequence). This CDR3 is built from 15 residues. After removal of 5 bases from V and 1 base from J, the junction contained 6 bases not matched to a gene. About this clone itself: No antigen is known for it.

Overall study findings and caveats: A classifier reportedly called cytomegalovirus status with high sensitivity and specificity.

This TCR came from a woman between 18 and 29 years old in good health and CMV-seronegative. The chain carries TRBV13 and TRBJ1-1, with 8 positions matching TRBD1. The sequencing sample was made of PBMCs. DNA for the CDR3: TGTGCCAGCAGCCGATCCGGACAGGGGAACACTGAAGCTTTCTTT. Its translation is CASSRSGQGNTEAFF.